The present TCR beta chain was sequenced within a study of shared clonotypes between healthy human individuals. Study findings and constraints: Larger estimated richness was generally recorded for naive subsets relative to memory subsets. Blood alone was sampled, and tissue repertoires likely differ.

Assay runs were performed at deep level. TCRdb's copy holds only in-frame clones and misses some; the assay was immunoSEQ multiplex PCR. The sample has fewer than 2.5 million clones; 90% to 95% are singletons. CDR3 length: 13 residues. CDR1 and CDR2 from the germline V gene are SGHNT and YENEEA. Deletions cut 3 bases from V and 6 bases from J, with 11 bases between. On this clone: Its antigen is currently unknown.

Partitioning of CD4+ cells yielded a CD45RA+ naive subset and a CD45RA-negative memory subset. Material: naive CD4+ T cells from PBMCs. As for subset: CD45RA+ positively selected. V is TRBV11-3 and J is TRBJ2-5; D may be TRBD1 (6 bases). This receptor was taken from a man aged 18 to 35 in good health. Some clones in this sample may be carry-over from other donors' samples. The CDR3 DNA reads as TGTGCCAGCAGCTTGGGGGCCGGCCAGACCCAGTACTTC. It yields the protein CASSLGAGQTQYF.